This T cell receptor beta chain derives from a study of T cell responses to AZD1222 COVID-19 vaccine. Overall study findings and caveats: A mostly white British donor set with more females was recruited, and clonal diversity was possibly underestimated.

As to this clone: Its specificity is not known.

This table comes from immunoSEQ multiplex PCR, and its TCRdb copy is limited to in-frame clones, with some not included. The sample has about 140,000 clones. Germline-derived CDR1 and CDR2 are SEHNR and FQNEAQ (reference sequence). There are 18 residues in the CDR3. With V trimmed by 3 bases and J by 4 bases, 13 bases remained unmatched. The chain uses TRBV7-9 and TRBJ2-2, with 8 bases matching TRBD1. This TCR derives from an adult in good health. Specimen: peripheral blood. CDR3 DNA: TGTGCCAGCAGCTTGGGACAGGCTTTCGAGGGTGGCACCGGGGAGCTGTTTTTT. Amino acid sequence: CASSLGQAFEGGTGELFF.